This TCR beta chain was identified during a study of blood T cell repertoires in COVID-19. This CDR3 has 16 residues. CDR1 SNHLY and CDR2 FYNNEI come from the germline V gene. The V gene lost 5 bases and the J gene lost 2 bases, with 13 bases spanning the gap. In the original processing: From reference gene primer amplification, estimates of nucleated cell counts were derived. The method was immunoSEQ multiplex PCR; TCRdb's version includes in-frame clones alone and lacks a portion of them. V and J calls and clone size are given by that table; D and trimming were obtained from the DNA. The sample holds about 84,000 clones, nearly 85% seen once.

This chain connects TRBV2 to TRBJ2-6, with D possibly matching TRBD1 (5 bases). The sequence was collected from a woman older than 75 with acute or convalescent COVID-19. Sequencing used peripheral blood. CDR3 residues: CASSPPGRAGANVLTF. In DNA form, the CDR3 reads TGTGCCAGCAGTCCTCCCGGCAGGGCTGGGGCCAACGTCCTGACTTTC. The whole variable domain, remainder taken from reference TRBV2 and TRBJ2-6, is EPEVTQTPSHQVTQMGQEVILRCVPISNHLYFYWYRQILGQKVEFLVSFYNNEISEKSEIFDDQFSVERPDGSNFTLKIRSTKLEDSAMYFCASSPPGRAGANVLTFGAGSRLTVL.